The entry that follows covers one T cell receptor (beta chain) sequence. Its antigen is currently unknown. The V end was cut by 6 bases, the J end by 5 bases, with 22 bases between. The CDR3 length is 16 residues. From germline, CDR1 is MNHEY and CDR2 SMNVEV (reference sequence). The protocol was immunoSEQ multiplex PCR, while the TCRdb copy is restricted to in-frame clones and leaves out a portion. The sample has fewer than 85,000 clones, 90% seen once. The data belong to a study of OX40 agonist ivuxolimab in advanced cancers. Study-wide results and caveats: Clonal expansion was seen in CD4+ and CD8+ blood T cells by week 6 at 0.1 to 3.0 mg/kg.

The gene calls are TRBV27 and TRBJ2-5; possibly TRBD2 for D (5 bases). This material consisted of CD4+ or CD8+ T cells sorted from blood, taken in a trial of the OX40 agonist ivuxolimab. The sequence derives from an adult with an advanced solid tumor such as melanoma, head and neck, liver or kidney cancer. CDR3 protein: CASSPLVRGPGETQYF. For the CDR3, the DNA is TGTGCCAGCAGCCCTTTAGTAAGAGGGCCTGGGGAGACCCAGTACTTC.